Below, 9 T cell receptor beta chains from the same sample are listed, as sequenced in a study of cytomegalovirus exposure and HLA in healthy donors. The PCR had 60 Vbeta and 13 Jbeta primers. Libraries were prepared by immunoSEQ multiplex PCR; TCRdb keeps only in-frame clonotypes and omits some of them. The sample yields about 120,000 clones, about 80% seen once. Source material: PBMCs. These receptors were obtained from a woman aged 40-49 years in good health and CMV-seropositive.

The rearrangement joins TRBV25-1 to TRBJ1-2; possibly TRBD1 for D (6 bases). The V end lost 4 bases, the J end lost 4 bases, and 10 bases lay between the germline ends. The CDR3 is 13 amino acids. Looked up from germline, CDR1 is MGHDK and CDR2 is SYGVNS. The DNA for the CDR3 is TGTGCCAGCAGTGGACAGGAGACCTATGGCTACACCTTC. This sequence encodes CASSGQETYGYTF.

This rearrangement joins TRBV7-8 to TRBJ2-7; 15 bases are shared with TRBD2. V lost 5 bases and J lost 1; bases outside the gene matches: 6. Germline lookup yields CDR1 SGHVS and CDR2 FQNEAQ. This CDR3 has 17 residues. The CDR3 is CASSRTSGGAISYEQYF. CDR3 nucleotide sequence: TGTGCCAGCAGCCGGACTAGCGGGGGGGCCATTTCCTACGAGCAGTACTTC.

Comments on this clone: This CDR3 is also generated by other DNA sequences in the sample. The J gene is TRBJ2-6, the V gene TRBV6-5, with TRBD1 identical over 7 bases. The CDR3 is made up of 15 amino acids. The germline V gene encodes CDR1 MNHEY and CDR2 SVGAGI. The V and J ends lost 5 bases and 0 bases, in that order; junction bases with no gene match: 1. CDR3 loop: CASSRDSSGANVLTF. Written as DNA, the CDR3 is TGTGCCAGCAGTCGGGACAGCTCTGGGGCCAACGTCCTGACTTTC.

The chain joins TRBV19 to TRBJ1-4; 9 bases map to TRBD1. The trim removed 8 bases at V and 8 bases at J, leaving 15 bases unmatched. The CDR3 extends over 16 amino acids. Germline V gene lookup returns CDR1 LNHDA and CDR2 SQIVND (reference sequence). Here the CDR3 reads CASCPAGTGRSEKLFF. CDR3 nucleotide sequence: TGTGCCAGTTGCCCAGCCGGGACAGGGCGATCGGAAAAACTGTTTTTT.

The chain combines TRBV5-1 with TRBJ2-3; 7 positions match TRBD2. The J segment lost 1 base and the V segment lost 5 bases, leaving 10 bases of the junction unmatched. Germline V lookup: CDR1 SGHRS, CDR2 YFSETQ. The CDR3 sequence is 16 residues long. CDR3 region: CASSTGLDEGTDTQYF. CDR3 bases: TGCGCCAGCAGTACCGGACTAGACGAAGGCACAGATACGCAGTATTTT.

The chain employs TRBV7-9 and TRBJ2-5; unclear D gene. The CDR3 loop spans 13 amino acids. Looked up from germline, CDR1 is SEHNR and CDR2 is FQNEAQ (reference sequence). Trimming pared 5 bases from V and 5 bases from J, leaving 12 bases between. The CDR3 DNA is TGTGCCAGCAGCCCTAACGAATGGGAGACCCAGTACTTC. It codes for CASSPNEWETQYF.

The chain couples TRBV12-5 to TRBJ1-1, with TRBD1 matching 9 bases. Germline lookup yields CDR1 LGHNT and CDR2 FRNRAP. The CDR3 length is 15 residues. V lost 1 base, J lost 5 bases, and 5 bases stayed unmatched. This CDR3 reads CASGLGDRVGTEAFF. The CDR3 region has the DNA TGTGCTAGTGGTTTGGGGGACAGGGTTGGAACTGAAGCTTTCTTT.

This rearrangement joins TRBV30 to TRBJ2-5; D gene ambiguous. Trimming pared 0 bases from V and 5 bases from J, leaving 10 bases between. The CDR3 covers 13 residues. Germline loops: CDR1 GTSNPN, CDR2 SVGIG (reference sequence). As DNA, the CDR3 is TGTGCCTGGAGTGTACGGGTCCGGGAGACCCAGTACTTC. Its translation: CAWSVRVRETQYF.

The V call is TRBV19, the J call TRBJ2-7, with 7 bases lining up with TRBD2. The V segment lost 5 bases and the J segment 5 bases; nucleotides outside the gene matches: 9. Germline CDR1 and CDR2: LNHDA and SQIVND (reference sequence). CDR3 length: 14 amino acids. The DNA of the CDR3 is TGTGCCAGTAGTCAACGGGGGGAGGCCCACGAGCAGTACTTC. Translated, it gives CASSQRGEAHEQYF.